Presented here are 24 T cell receptor beta chains from one specimen sequenced in a study of blood T cell repertoires in COVID-19 (TCRdb year 2020). Library generation was performed with the immunoSEQ multiplex PCR assay. The table comes from immuneACCESS by way of TCRdb, which keeps in-frame sequences with V and J called. Part of the clones is missing from these tables; in studies checked, under half for an unresolved V gene and the rest for unknown reasons. A total of 50,000 to 65,000 clones appear in this sample, about two thirds of them only once. Approximately 4.8% of the sample goes to the ten largest clones. Sequenced input: peripheral blood. These receptors originate from a woman in her seventies with COVID-19, enrolled during active disease.

The V and J genes are TRBV24-1 and TRBJ2-1, with D perhaps matching TRBD2 (5 bases). The V and J ends lost 3 bases and 4 bases respectively, with 15 bases between them. The CDR3 runs to 16 residues. The germline V gene has CDR1 KGHDR and CDR2 SFDVKD. The CDR3, as DNA: TGTGCCACCAGTGATCCCGACCTACGGGGATACAATGAGCAGTTCTTC. This codes for CATSDPDLRGYNEQFF.

Ten or more counts support this clone. The chain couples TRBV7-3 to TRBJ2-1; 7 nucleotides match TRBD2. The CDR3 runs 16 residues. J gave up 3 bases and V 2 bases, and 7 bases lay outside the gene matches. CDR1 is SGHTA and CDR2 is FQGTGA in the germline V gene. In nucleotides, the CDR3 is TGTGCCAGCAGCTTAGGTTTCGCTAGCGGCTACAATGAGCAGTTCTTC. Amino acid sequence: CASSLGFASGYNEQFF.

This chain joins TRBV7-8 and TRBJ1-1; D remains ambiguous. The germline V gene encodes CDR1 SGHVS and CDR2 FQNEAQ. The germline V and J ends were trimmed by 5 bases and 3 bases, with 16 bases remaining between them. The CDR3 spans 15 residues. CDR3 amino acids: CASSKEVEPYTEAFF. CDR3 nucleotides: TGTGCCAGCAGCAAGGAGGTCGAGCCGTACACTGAAGCTTTCTTT.

The chain is built from TRBV12-3 or TRBV12-4 and TRBJ1-4; 9 nucleotides align to TRBD1. V trimming: 5 bases; J trimming: 6 bases; junction bases outside the gene matches: 1. The CDR3 is 13 amino acids. The CDR3 spells CASSRQGDEKLFF. The CDR3 nucleotides are TGTGCCAGCAGTAGACAGGGGGATGAAAAACTGTTTTTT.

This clone has at least ten counts. The chain employs TRBV2 and TRBJ1-1, with 7 bases lining up with TRBD1. The CDR3 covers 13 residues. Trimming at V came to 6 bases and at J to 0 bases, leaving 1 base not matched to a gene. Germline loops: CDR1 SNHLY, CDR2 FYNNEI. CDR3: CASRTGMNTEAFF. The CDR3, as DNA: TGTGCCAGCAGGACAGGGATGAACACTGAAGCTTTCTTT.

V and J are TRBV27 and TRBJ1-2, with D tentatively TRBD1 (5 bases). The CDR3 has 14 amino acids. V gave up 7 bases and J gave up 7 bases, with 19 bases separating them. The germline gives CDR1 MNHEY, CDR2 SMNVEV (reference sequence). The CDR3 region is CASTPTGRGSGYTF. CDR3 sequence (DNA): TGTGCCAGCACCCCCACCGGGAGGGGATCTGGCTACACCTTC.

J is TRBJ2-3 and V is TRBV7-9; 9 nucleotides agree with TRBD1. Germline V gene sequence: CDR1 SEHNR, CDR2 FQNEAQ (reference sequence). This CDR3 comprises 16 residues. Trimming took 3 bases from V and 0 from J; bases not matched to a gene: 4. For the CDR3, the DNA is TGTGCCAGCAGCTTGGGACAGGGACCAAGCACAGATACGCAGTATTTT. It specifies CASSLGQGPSTDTQYF.

J is TRBJ2-7 and V is TRBV2; tentative D call: TRBD1 (6 bases). The V end was cut by 5 bases, the J end by 6 bases, with 14 bases between. This CDR3 has 13 amino acids. Germline lookup yields CDR1 SNHLY and CDR2 FYNNEI. The CDR3 nucleotides are TGTGCCAGCAGTCGCCAGGGGTCGGGCGAGCAGTACTTC. This encodes CASSRQGSGEQYF. The whole variable domain, remainder taken from reference TRBV2 and TRBJ2-7, is EPEVTQTPSHQVTQMGQEVILRCVPISNHLYFYWYRQILGQKVEFLVSFYNNEISEKSEIFDDQFSVERPDGSNFTLKIRSTKLEDSAMYFCASSRQGSGEQYFGPGTRLTVT.

This clone has a handful of counts. This chain links TRBV19 with TRBJ1-5; D might be TRBD1 (6 bases). The CDR3 loop spans 16 amino acids. CDR1 LNHDA and CDR2 SQIVND come from the germline V gene (reference sequence). The V and J ends lost 5 bases and 4 bases respectively, with 18 bases between them. Here the CDR3 reads CASSAERQGKNQPQHF. The DNA of the CDR3 is TGTGCCAGTAGTGCCGAGAGGCAGGGGAAGAATCAGCCCCAGCATTTT.

This clone was observed a few times. DNA for the CDR3: TGTGCCAGCAGCGTAGGGGCGGAAGGGGGCAATGAGCAGTTCTTC. It specifies CASSVGAEGGNEQFF. This chain uses TRBV9 with TRBJ2-1; D perhaps matches TRBD1 (6 bases). The V end was cut by 0 bases, the J end by 6 bases, with 13 bases between. CDR3 length: 15 amino acids. CDR1 is SGDLS and CDR2 is YYNGEE in the germline V gene.

This clone came up once. This chain connects TRBV5-1 to TRBJ2-3; perhaps TRBD1 as D (6 bases). Germline V CDR1 and CDR2: SGHRS, YFSETQ. V was pared by 4 bases and J by 5 bases, with 11 bases between. The CDR3 has 13 residues. In nucleotides, the CDR3 is TGCGCCAGCAGCCTTCAAGGGGGAGATACGCAGTATTTT. Protein product: CASSLQGGDTQYF.

CDR3 bases: TGTGCCAGCAGGCGGACAGAGACGGCTGAAGCTTTCTTT. Translated: CASRRTETAEAFF. The chain combines TRBV12-3 or TRBV12-4 with TRBJ1-1, with TRBD1 as a possible D gene (6 bases). The CDR3 length is 13 residues. V lost 6 bases, J lost 6 bases, and 14 bases lay in between.

The chain uses TRBV7-9 and TRBJ2-2; TRBD2 agrees at 8 bases. The CDR3 loop spans 18 amino acids. The germline V gene has CDR1 SEHNR and CDR2 FQNEAQ (reference sequence). Trimming took 1 base from V and 4 from J; bases not matched to a gene: 11. The CDR3 DNA sequence: TGTGCCAGCAGCTTAGTGCGGGGGGTCAGGTTTCGCACCGGGGAGCTGTTTTTT. Residues: CASSLVRGVRFRTGELFF.

The rearrangement links TRBV14 to TRBJ1-4; the match to TRBD1 covers 8 bases. The CDR3 has 12 amino acids. Germline trimming cut 1 base from V and 14 bases from J; bases unmatched to any gene: 3. Germline V gene lookup returns CDR1 SGHDN and CDR2 FVKESK. The CDR3 DNA sequence: TGTGCCAGCAGCCAAGCACAGGGGGGCCTGTTTTTT. The encoded protein is CASSQAQGGLFF.

This clone was counted once. CDR3 bases: TGTGCCAGCAGGAACACGGGGGATTCCTATGGCTACACCTTC. Its protein product is CASRNTGDSYGYTF. The chain recombines TRBV6-5 with TRBJ1-2; possible D gene TRBD1, 5 bases. Germline loops: CDR1 MNHEY, CDR2 SVGAGI. The length of the CDR3 is 14 residues. Trimming stripped 6 bases from V and 4 bases from J, with 15 bases between.

The chain carries TRBV20-1 and TRBJ2-1; TRBD2 agrees at 7 bases. J was trimmed by 3 bases and V by 3 bases; bases with no gene match: 5. This CDR3 region has 14 residues. Germline V gene lookup returns CDR1 DFQATT and CDR2 SNEGSKA (reference sequence). The CDR3 bases are TGCAGTGCTAGTTGGGCGGGGGACTACAATGAGCAGTTCTTC. Translating gives CSASWAGDYNEQFF.

This clone was counted a single time. The rearrangement uses TRBV5-6 and TRBJ2-5; a possible D gene is TRBD1 (5 bases). The V and J ends lost 2 bases and 4 bases respectively, with 9 bases between them. This CDR3 spans 13 amino acids. Germline V CDR1 and CDR2: SGHDT, YYEEEE. The chain's CDR3 is CASSFRQRETQYF. DNA of the CDR3: TGTGCCAGCAGCTTTCGACAGAGAGAGACCCAGTACTTC.

The chain employs TRBV7-2 and TRBJ1-2; D unresolved. CDR3 length equals 15 residues. Germline CDR1 is SGHTA and CDR2 is FQGNSA. Trimming stripped 0 bases from V and 7 bases from J, with 15 bases between. CDR3: CASSLAPLEGSGYTF. The CDR3 DNA reads TGTGCCAGCAGCTTAGCCCCCCTAGAAGGGAGTGGCTACACCTTC.

This clone appeared once. The chain joins TRBV19 to TRBJ2-1; 9 positions match TRBD2. Germline trimming cut 6 bases from V and 6 bases from J; bases unmatched to any gene: 6. CDR3 size: 14 residues. Germline V lookup: CDR1 LNHDA, CDR2 SQIVND (reference sequence). In nucleotides, the CDR3 is TGTGCCAGTAGACCTGGCGGGGGGGTCAATGAGCAGTTCTTC. Protein product: CASRPGGGVNEQFF.

The rearrangement links TRBV6-2 or TRBV6-3 to TRBJ2-7; a possible D gene is TRBD1 (6 bases). V was trimmed by 2 bases and J by 3 bases, leaving 8 bases between them. The length of the CDR3 is 13 residues. Germline V gene lookup returns CDR1 MNHEY and CDR2 SVGEGT. CDR3 loop: CASSYGTNYEQYV. CDR3 nucleotide sequence: TGTGCCAGCAGTTACGGGACAAACTACGAGCAGTACGTC.

The chain combines TRBV9 with TRBJ1-2; 8 nucleotides match TRBD1. V lost 4 bases to trimming and J lost 8 bases; unmatched junction nucleotides: 10. Germline V CDR1 and CDR2: SGDLS, YYNGEE. The CDR3 is 14 amino acids. CDR3 in DNA: TGTGCCAGCAGCCCGAGCCGGACAGGGAGGGGCTACACCTTC. This codes for CASSPSRTGRGYTF.

The sample holds a few counts of this clone. The sample has other DNA sequences that encode this CDR3 too. The chain combines TRBV12-3 or TRBV12-4 with TRBJ2-7; D uncertain. The CDR3 totals 13 residues. V dropped 3 bases and J dropped 3 bases, with 9 bases sitting between them. The CDR3 spells CASSLSVSYEQYF. The DNA for the CDR3 is TGTGCCAGCAGTTTGAGTGTAAGCTACGAGCAGTACTTC.

V is TRBV7-8 and J is TRBJ2-3; 8 bases are a match to TRBD2. Germline-derived CDR1 and CDR2 are SGHVS and FQNEAQ. CDR3 size: 15 residues. Unmatched junction bases numbered 6, after V lost 3 bases and J lost 4 bases. The CDR3 nucleotides are TGTGCCAGCAGCTTCACAGCGGGAGAGGCAGATACGCAGTATTTT. This sequence encodes CASSFTAGEADTQYF.

The rearrangement joins TRBV19 to TRBJ2-1, with 9 bases that match TRBD2. Trimming removed 6 bases from V and 10 bases from J; junction bases left unmatched: 16. The germline V gene has CDR1 LNHDA and CDR2 SQIVND (reference sequence). The CDR3 is 16 amino acids. CDR3 coding DNA: TGTGCCAGTAGGAGAGGGAGAGCGGGGGGCGCCGGGGAGCAGTTCTTC. Its translation is CASRRGRAGGAGEQFF.